This TCR beta chain came from a study of identical twins. Looked up from germline, CDR1 is SGHRS and CDR2 is YFSETQ. V gave up 6 bases and J gave up 0 bases, with 10 bases separating them. The CDR3 is 14 residues long. Template switching, a step in the protocol, added a universal primer site, and cDNA carried unique molecular identifiers. MiXCR was run by TCRdb on the 5' RACE reads, yielding one entry per CDR3 protein. This repertoire shows under 1 million distinct CDR3 sequences, 9% to 15% found once; its top ten account for around 1.5%. Another study also made use of these data, one on yellow fever vaccine responses in identical twins.

Material for sequencing was PBMCs. This sequence was found in a young woman in good health. V is TRBV5-1 and J is TRBJ1-5; tentatively, D is TRBD1 (5 bases). Written as DNA, the CDR3 is TGCGCCAGCACGGGGGGGGGTAGCAATCAGCCCCAGCATTTT. Its protein is CASTGGGSNQPQHF.